This TCR beta chain was sequenced during a study of Graves' ophthalmopathy and Graves' hyperthyroidism. Ages of hyperthyroidism patients ran from 18 to 65, and their diagnoses were new, under 2 months' duration. Points from the study as a whole: Most expanded clonotypes in thyroid above 0.001 frequency also showed up in blood.

The CDR3 is made up of 15 amino acids. V trimming: 5 bases; J trimming: 6 bases; junction bases outside the gene matches: 13. Germline V lookup: CDR1 SGHAT, CDR2 FQNNGV. RNA served as the template for amplifying TCR beta CDR3 regions. RT-PCR in the first round used HTBI primers; a second-round multiplex PCR followed. TCRdb redid the calling of the multiplex PCR reads with MiXCR, one entry per CDR3 protein. The sample contains over a million distinct CDR3 sequences, less than 45% of which appear only once. Points on this clonotype: Its target is unknown. A read error may be the cause here, since a much bigger clone is one base away.

Source material: peripheral blood or thyroid tissue (not recorded which). The origin of this receptor is an adult man with Graves' hyperthyroidism. This chain uses TRBV11-2 with TRBJ2-7; TRBD1 matches at 7 bases. The CDR3 loop is CASSKTGTDPSEQYF. The CDR3 nucleotides are TGTGCCAGCAGCAAGACCGGGACAGATCCCTCCGAGCAGTACTTC.